Presented here are 13 T cell receptor beta chains from one specimen sequenced in a study of shared clonotypes between healthy human individuals. Produced via immunoSEQ multiplex PCR; TCRdb's table is partial and in-frame only. The table lists approximately 2.1 million clones, 85% to 95% of them singletons. Sequenced material: naive CD4+ T cells from PBMCs. Subset in this sample: CD45RA+ positively selected. The receptors derive from a man between 18 and 35 years old in good health. Some clones in this sample may be carry-over from other donors' samples.

The chain links TRBV7-5 to TRBJ2-6; TRBD2 is taken as the D call from the table, unchecked against the DNA. TRBV7-5 constitutes a pseudogene. This CDR3 is built from 15 residues. The CDR3 is CARSLEPSGANVLTF. Here the CDR3 DNA reads TGTGCCAGAAGCTTAGAGCCCTCTGGGGCCAACGTCCTGACTTTC.

The rearrangement uses TRBV5-1 and TRBJ1-6; D is unresolved. The CDR3 has 14 residues. Trimming shortened V by 5 bases and J by 0 bases, and 6 bases separated the two germline ends. Germline V gene data show CDR1 as SGHRS and CDR2 as YFSETQ. The DNA for the CDR3 is TGCGCCAGCAGAGAGAGCTCCTATAATTCACCCCTCCACTTT. Translated, it gives CASRESSYNSPLHF. Filled out from reference TRBV5-1 and TRBJ1-6, the complete variable domain reads KAGVTQTPRYLIKTRGQQVTLSCSPISGHRSVSWYQQTPGQGLQFLFEYFSETQRNKGNFPGRFSGRQFSNSRSEMNVSTLELGDSALYLCASRESSYNSPLHFGNGTRLTVT.

The chain employs TRBV6-1 and TRBJ1-2, with TRBD1 matching 11 bases. The V segment lost 7 bases and the J segment 7 bases; nucleotides outside the gene matches: 5. The CDR3 runs to 13 residues. Germline V lookup: CDR1 MNHNS, CDR2 SASEGT. The CDR3 DNA is TGTGCCAGCACCCCTGGGACAGGGGGTGGCTACACCTTC. As protein: CASTPGTGGGYTF.

The gene calls are TRBV4-2 and TRBJ2-7; TRBD2 agrees at 10 bases. V shed 1 base, J shed 4 bases, and the junction held 7 bases outside the gene matches. The germline V gene encodes CDR1 LGHNA and CDR2 YNFKEQ. CDR3 size: 16 residues. The CDR3 DNA reads as TGTGCCAGCAGCCAAGGTCTAGCGGGGGAAGCTTACGAGCAGTACTTC. Translation gives CASSQGLAGEAYEQYF.

The rearrangement joins TRBV13 to TRBJ2-2; 16 bases align to TRBD2. The CDR3 is 17 residues long. Trimming took 8 bases from V and 7 from J; bases not matched to a gene: 10. The germline CDR1 and CDR2 sequences are PRHDT and FYEKMQ (reference sequence). CDR3 residues: CASCRGLAGGPIGELFF. As DNA, the CDR3 is TGTGCCAGCTGCAGGGGACTAGCGGGAGGGCCAATCGGGGAGCTGTTTTTT.

This clone was observed a few times. The V call is TRBV30, the J call TRBJ1-4; D not resolved. The germline V gene encodes CDR1 GTSNPN and CDR2 SVGIG (reference sequence). V lost 0 bases and J 8 bases, leaving 7 bases between the germline ends. The CDR3 length is 12 residues. The CDR3 coding sequence is TGTGCCTGGAGTGTTTCTGAGGAAAAACTGTTTTTT. Translating it yields CAWSVSEEKLFF.

The J gene is TRBJ2-3, the V gene TRBV7-6; 10 bases agree with TRBD2. The V gene end was trimmed by 2 bases and the J gene end by 2 bases; junction bases not matched to a gene: 4. This CDR3 spans 16 amino acids. Germline-derived CDR1 and CDR2 are SGHVS and FNYEAQ. Here the CDR3 reads CASSLIAGGLTDTQYF. CDR3 nucleotide sequence: TGTGCCAGCAGCTTAATAGCGGGAGGCCTCACAGATACGCAGTATTTT.

The table lists this clone with a count of one. The genes are TRBV28 and TRBJ2-4; D remains unclear. V lost 3 bases, J lost 5 bases, and 8 bases lay in between. CDR1 MDHEN and CDR2 SYDVKM come from the germline V gene. The CDR3 spans 13 residues. CDR3 sequence (DNA): TGTGCCAGCAGTTTGAAGCAGCAAAACATTCAGTACTTC. As protein: CASSLKQQNIQYF.

The chain joins TRBV7-2 to TRBJ2-1; weak D call: TRBD1 (6 bases). CDR3 length equals 15 residues. The germline V and J ends were trimmed by 1 base and 4 bases, with 11 bases remaining between them. Germline V CDR1 and CDR2: SGHTA, FQGNSA. The CDR3 sequence is CASSLVATGYNEQFF. CDR3 bases: TGTGCCAGCAGCTTAGTCGCGACAGGATACAATGAGCAGTTCTTC.

This chain connects TRBV5-4 to TRBJ2-3; 7 nucleotides match TRBD1. Trimming cost V 5 bases and J 2 bases; bases outside gene matches: 8. The germline CDR1 and CDR2 sequences are SGHNT and YYREEE (reference sequence). This CDR3 comprises 15 residues. CDR3 bases: TGTGCCAGCAGTTTCGGGACAGTAGACACAGATACGCAGTATTTT. The encoded protein is CASSFGTVDTDTQYF.

The chain employs TRBV18 and TRBJ2-3; D uncertain. The germline CDR1 and CDR2 sequences are KGHSH and LQKENI. Between the trimmed V and J ends, which lost 4 bases and 4 bases, there was a span of 9 bases. CDR3 length: 13 residues. CDR3 sequence reads: CASSLQGADTQYF. The CDR3 DNA reads as TGTGCCAGCTCACTGCAAGGAGCAGATACGCAGTATTTT.

About this clone: Other DNA sequences in this specimen translate into the identical CDR3. This rearrangement joins TRBV28 to TRBJ2-1, with 9 bases identical to TRBD2. Trimming removed 6 bases from V and 4 bases from J; junction bases left unmatched: 4. Germline assignment: CDR1 MDHEN and CDR2 SYDVKM. The CDR3 sequence is 14 residues long. As DNA, the CDR3 is TGTGCCAGCAGCCGGACTAGCGCGTACAATGAGCAGTTCTTC. This encodes CASSRTSAYNEQFF. The whole variable domain, filled in from reference TRBV28 and TRBJ2-1, reads DVKVTQSSRYLVKRTGEKVFLECVQDMDHENMFWYRQDPGLGLRLIYFSYDVKMKEKGDIPEGYSVSREKKERFSLILESASTNQTSMYLCASSRTSAYNEQFFGPGTRLTVL.

The chain combines TRBV7-2 with TRBJ2-3; TRBD1 is a possible D gene (6 bases). V shed 2 bases and J shed 4 bases, with 13 bases lying between them. Germline V CDR1 and CDR2: SGHTA, FQGNSA. The CDR3 spans 15 residues. The CDR3 reads CASSLYRVNSDTQYF. The DNA for the CDR3 is TGTGCCAGCAGCTTATACAGGGTCAATTCAGATACGCAGTATTTT.